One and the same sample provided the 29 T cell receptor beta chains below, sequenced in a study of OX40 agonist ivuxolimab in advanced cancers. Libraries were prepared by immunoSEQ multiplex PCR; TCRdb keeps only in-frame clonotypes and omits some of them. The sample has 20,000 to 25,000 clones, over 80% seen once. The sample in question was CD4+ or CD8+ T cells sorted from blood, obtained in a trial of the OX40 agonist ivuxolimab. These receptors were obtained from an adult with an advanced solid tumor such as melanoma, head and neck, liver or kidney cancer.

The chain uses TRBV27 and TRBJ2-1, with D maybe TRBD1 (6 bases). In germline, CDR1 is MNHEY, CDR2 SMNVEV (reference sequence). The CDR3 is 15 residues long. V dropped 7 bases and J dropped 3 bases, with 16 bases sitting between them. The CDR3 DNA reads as TGTGCCAGCATACGGACAGCCCAGGGCTACAATGAGCAGTTCTTC. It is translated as CASIRTAQGYNEQFF.

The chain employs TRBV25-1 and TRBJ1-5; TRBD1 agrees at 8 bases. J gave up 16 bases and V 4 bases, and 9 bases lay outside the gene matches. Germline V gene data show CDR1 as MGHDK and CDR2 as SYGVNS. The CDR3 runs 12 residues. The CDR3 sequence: CASSGPDRVDHF. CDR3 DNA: TGTGCCAGCAGTGGGCCGGACAGGGTAGATCATTTT.

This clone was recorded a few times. For the CDR3, the DNA is TGTGCCAGCAGTTTACAGGGGGCTAACTATGGCTACACCTTC. It encodes CASSLQGANYGYTF. The V gene is TRBV27, the J gene TRBJ1-2, with 7 bases fitting TRBD1. CDR1 and CDR2 from the germline V gene are MNHEY and SMNVEV (reference sequence). V shed 2 bases and J 0 bases; nucleotides not matched to a gene: 0. The CDR3 runs 14 residues.

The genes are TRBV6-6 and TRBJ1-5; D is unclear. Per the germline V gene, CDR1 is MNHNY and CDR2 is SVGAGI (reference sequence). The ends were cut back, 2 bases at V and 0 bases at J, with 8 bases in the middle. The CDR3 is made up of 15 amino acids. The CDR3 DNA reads TGTGCCAGCAGTTACACCCAGGATAGCAATCAGCCCCAGCATTTT. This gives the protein CASSYTQDSNQPQHF.

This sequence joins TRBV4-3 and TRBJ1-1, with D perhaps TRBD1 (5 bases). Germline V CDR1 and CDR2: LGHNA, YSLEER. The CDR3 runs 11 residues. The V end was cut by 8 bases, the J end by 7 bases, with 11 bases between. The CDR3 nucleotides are TGCGCCAGCCAGGGAAGGGGTGAAGCTTTCTTT. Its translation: CASQGRGEAFF.

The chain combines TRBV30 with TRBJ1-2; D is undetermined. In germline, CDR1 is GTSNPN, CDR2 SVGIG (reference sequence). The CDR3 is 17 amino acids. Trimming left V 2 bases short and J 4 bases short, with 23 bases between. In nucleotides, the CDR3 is TGTGCCTGGAGTCCCACCCGGGAGACCGACGGAAGCTATGGCTACACCTTC. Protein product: CAWSPTRETDGSYGYTF.

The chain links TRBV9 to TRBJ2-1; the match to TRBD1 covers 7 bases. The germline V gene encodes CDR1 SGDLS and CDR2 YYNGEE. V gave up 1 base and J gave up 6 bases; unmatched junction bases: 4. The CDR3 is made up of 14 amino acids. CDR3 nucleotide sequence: TGTGCCAGCAGCGTAAGGTCAGGGGGCAATGAGCAGTTCTTC. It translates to CASSVRSGGNEQFF.

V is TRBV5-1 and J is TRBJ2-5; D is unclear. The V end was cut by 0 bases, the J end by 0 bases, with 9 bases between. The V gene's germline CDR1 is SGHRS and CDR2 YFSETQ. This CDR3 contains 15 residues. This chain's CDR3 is CASSLETGYQETQYF. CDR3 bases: TGCGCCAGCAGCTTGGAAACGGGCTACCAAGAGACCCAGTACTTC.

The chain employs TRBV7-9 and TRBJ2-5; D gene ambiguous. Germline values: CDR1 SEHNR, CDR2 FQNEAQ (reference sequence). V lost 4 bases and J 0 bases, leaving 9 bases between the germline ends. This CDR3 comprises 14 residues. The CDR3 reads CASSSDVDQETQYF. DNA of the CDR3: TGTGCCAGCAGCTCGGACGTAGACCAAGAGACCCAGTACTTC.

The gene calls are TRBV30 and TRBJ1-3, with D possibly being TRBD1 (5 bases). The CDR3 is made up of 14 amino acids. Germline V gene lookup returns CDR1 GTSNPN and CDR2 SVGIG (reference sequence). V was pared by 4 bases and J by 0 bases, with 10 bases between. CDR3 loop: CAWTGRGSGNTIYF. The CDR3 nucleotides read TGTGCCTGGACCGGGAGGGGCTCTGGAAACACCATATATTTT.

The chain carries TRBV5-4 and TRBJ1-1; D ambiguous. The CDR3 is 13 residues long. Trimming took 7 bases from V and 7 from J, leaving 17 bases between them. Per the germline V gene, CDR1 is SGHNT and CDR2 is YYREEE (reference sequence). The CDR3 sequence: CASAPGEAIEAFF. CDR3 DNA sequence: TGTGCCAGCGCCCCAGGAGAGGCGATTGAAGCTTTCTTT.

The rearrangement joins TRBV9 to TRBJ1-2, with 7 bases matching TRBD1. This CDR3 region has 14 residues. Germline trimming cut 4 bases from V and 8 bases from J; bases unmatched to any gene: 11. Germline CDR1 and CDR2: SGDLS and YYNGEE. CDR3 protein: CASSPPDRVRGYTF. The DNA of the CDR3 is TGTGCCAGCAGCCCCCCCGACAGGGTACGCGGCTACACCTTC.

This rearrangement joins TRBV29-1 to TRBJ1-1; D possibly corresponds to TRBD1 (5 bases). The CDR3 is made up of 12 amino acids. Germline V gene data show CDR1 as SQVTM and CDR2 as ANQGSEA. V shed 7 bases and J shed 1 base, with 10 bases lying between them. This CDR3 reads CSAGRSNTEAFF. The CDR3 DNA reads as TGCAGCGCGGGGCGTTCGAACACTGAAGCTTTCTTT.

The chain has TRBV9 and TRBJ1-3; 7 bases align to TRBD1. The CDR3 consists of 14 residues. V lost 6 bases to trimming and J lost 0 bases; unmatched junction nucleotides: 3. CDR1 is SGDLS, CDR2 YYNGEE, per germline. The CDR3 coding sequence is TGTGCCAGCAACCCAGGGGGCTCTGGAAACACCATATATTTT. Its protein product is CASNPGGSGNTIYF.

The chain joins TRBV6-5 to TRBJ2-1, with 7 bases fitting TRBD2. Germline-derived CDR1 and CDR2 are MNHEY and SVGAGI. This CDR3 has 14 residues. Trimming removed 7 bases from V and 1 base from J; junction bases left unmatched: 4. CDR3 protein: CASTASGSYNEQFF. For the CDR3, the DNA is TGTGCCAGCACGGCTAGCGGATCCTACAATGAGCAGTTCTTC.

DNA of the CDR3: TGTGCCATCAGTGAGTCTTCATCAACTAATGAAAAACTGTTTTTT. Its translation: CAISESSSTNEKLFF. This rearrangement joins TRBV10-3 to TRBJ1-4; no clear D gene. This CDR3 region has 15 residues. Trimming left V 0 bases short and J 0 bases short, with 5 bases between. Germline V gives CDR1 ENHRY, CDR2 SYGVKD.

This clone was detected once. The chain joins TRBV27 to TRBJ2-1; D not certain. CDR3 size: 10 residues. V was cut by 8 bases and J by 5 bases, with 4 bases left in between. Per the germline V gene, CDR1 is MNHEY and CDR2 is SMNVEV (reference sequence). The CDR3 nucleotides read TGTGCCAGCGGAAACAATGAGCAGTTCTTC. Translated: CASGNNEQFF.

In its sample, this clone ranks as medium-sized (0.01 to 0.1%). DNA of the CDR3: TGTGCCAGCAGTGGGACGGGGACGACTGAAGCTTTCTTT. Translated: CASSGTGTTEAFF. The rearrangement links TRBV25-1 to TRBJ1-1, with D perhaps matching TRBD1 (5 bases). The CDR3 is made up of 13 amino acids. V lost 4 bases and J lost 5, with 11 bases in between. CDR1 MGHDK and CDR2 SYGVNS come from the germline V gene. Full variable domain (missing parts from reference TRBV25-1 and TRBJ1-1): EADIYQTPRYLVIGTGKKITLECSQTMGHDKMYWYQQDPGMELHLIHYSYGVNSTEKGDLSSESTVSRIRTEHFPLTLESARPSHTSQYLCASSGTGTTEAFFGQGTRLTVV.

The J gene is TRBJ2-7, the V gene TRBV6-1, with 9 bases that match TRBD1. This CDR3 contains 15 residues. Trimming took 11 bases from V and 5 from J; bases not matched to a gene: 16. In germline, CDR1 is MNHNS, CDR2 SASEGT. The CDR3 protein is CASDRGEFVENEQYF. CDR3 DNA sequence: TGTGCCTCGGACAGGGGAGAATTTGTTGAAAACGAGCAGTACTTC.

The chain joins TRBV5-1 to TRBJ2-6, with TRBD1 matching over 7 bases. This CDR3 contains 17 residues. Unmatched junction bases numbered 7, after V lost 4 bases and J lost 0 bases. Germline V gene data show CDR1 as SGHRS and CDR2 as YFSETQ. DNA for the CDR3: TGCGCCAGCAGCCCTGACAGGGCGTACTCTGGGGCCAACGTCCTGACTTTC. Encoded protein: CASSPDRAYSGANVLTF. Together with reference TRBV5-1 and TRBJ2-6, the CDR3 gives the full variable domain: KAGVTQTPRYLIKTRGQQVTLSCSPISGHRSVSWYQQTPGQGLQFLFEYFSETQRNKGNFPGRFSGRQFSNSRSEMNVSTLELGDSALYLCASSPDRAYSGANVLTFGAGSRLTVL.

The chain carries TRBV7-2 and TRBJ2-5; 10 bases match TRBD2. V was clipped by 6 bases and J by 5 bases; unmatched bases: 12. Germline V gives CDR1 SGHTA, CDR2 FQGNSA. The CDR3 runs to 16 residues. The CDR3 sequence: CASSYGAPSGSETQYF. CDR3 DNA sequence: TGTGCCAGCAGTTACGGAGCGCCTAGCGGGAGTGAGACCCAGTACTTC.

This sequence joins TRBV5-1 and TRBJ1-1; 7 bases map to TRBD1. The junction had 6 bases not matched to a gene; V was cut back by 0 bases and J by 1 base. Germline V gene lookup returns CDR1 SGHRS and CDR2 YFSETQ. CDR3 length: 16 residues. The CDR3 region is CASSLEGARRNTEAFF. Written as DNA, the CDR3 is TGCGCCAGCAGCTTGGAGGGGGCGCGGAGGAACACTGAAGCTTTCTTT.

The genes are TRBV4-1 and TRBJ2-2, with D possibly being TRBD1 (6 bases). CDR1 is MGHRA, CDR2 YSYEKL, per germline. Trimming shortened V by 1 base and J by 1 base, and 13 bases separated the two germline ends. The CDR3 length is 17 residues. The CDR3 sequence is CASSQAVGRGNTGELFF. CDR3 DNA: TGCGCCAGCAGCCAAGCGGTAGGCAGGGGGAACACCGGGGAGCTGTTTTTT.

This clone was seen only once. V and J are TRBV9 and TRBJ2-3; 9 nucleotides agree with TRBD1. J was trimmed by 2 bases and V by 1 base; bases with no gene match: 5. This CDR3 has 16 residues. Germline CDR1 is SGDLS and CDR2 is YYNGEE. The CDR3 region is CASSVLDRGITDTQYF. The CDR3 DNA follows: TGTGCCAGCAGCGTATTGGACAGGGGCATCACAGATACGCAGTATTTT.

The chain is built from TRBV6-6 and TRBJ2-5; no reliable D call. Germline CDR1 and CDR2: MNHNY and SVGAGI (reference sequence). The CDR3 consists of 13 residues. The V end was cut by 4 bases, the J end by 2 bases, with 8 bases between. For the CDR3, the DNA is TGTGCCAGCAGTTGGACGGAACAAGAGACCCAGTACTTC. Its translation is CASSWTEQETQYF.

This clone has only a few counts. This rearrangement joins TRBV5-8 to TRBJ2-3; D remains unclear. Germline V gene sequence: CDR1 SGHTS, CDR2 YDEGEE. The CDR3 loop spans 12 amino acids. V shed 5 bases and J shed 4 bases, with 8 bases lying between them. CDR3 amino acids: CASSRYADTQYF. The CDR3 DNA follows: TGTGCCAGCAGTAGGTACGCAGATACGCAGTATTTT. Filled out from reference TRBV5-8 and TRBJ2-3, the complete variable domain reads EAGVTQSPTHLIKTRGQQATLRCSPISGHTSVYWYQQALGLGLQFLLWYDEGEERNRGNFPPRFSGRQFPNYSSELNVNALELEDSALYLCASSRYADTQYFGPGTRLTVL.

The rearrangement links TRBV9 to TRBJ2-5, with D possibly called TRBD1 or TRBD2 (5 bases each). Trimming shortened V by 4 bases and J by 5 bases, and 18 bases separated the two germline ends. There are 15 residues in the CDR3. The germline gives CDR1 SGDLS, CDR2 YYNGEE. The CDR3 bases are TGTGCCAGCAGCCTCCAAGACCGGGGCGGGGAGACCCAGTACTTC. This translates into CASSLQDRGGETQYF.

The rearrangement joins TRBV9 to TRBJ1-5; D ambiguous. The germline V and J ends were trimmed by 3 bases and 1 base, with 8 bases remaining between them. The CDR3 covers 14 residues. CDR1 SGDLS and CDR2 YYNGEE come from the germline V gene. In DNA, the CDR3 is TGTGCCAGCAGCGAACTGGGCAGCAATCAGCCCCAGCATTTT. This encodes CASSELGSNQPQHF.

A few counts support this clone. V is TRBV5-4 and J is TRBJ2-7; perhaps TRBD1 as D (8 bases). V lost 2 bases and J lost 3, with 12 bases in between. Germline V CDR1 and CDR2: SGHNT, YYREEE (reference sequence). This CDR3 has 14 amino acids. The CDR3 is CASSLQGGSYEQYF. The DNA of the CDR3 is TGTGCCAGCAGCTTACAGGGGGGGAGCTACGAGCAGTACTTC.